The 18 T cell receptor beta chains presented below share a single source sample, sequenced in a study of T cell responses to AZD1222 COVID-19 vaccine. The table came from immunoSEQ multiplex PCR; TCRdb's copy has only in-frame clones and leaves some out. The repertoire holds 150,000 to 160,000 clones, with roughly nine tenths as singletons. The starting material was peripheral blood, obtained on day 0 of MenACWY control vaccination. These receptors came from an adult in good health.

The chain has TRBV2 and TRBJ1-4; D ambiguous. Trimming cost V 7 bases and J 8 bases, with 11 bases left between them. This CDR3 is built from 12 residues. Germline CDR1 SNHLY, CDR2 FYNNEI. CDR3 DNA: TGTGCCAGCAATCTACTCGGGGAAAAACTGTTTTTT. As protein: CASNLLGEKLFF. Drawing the rest from reference TRBV2 and TRBJ1-4, the complete variable domain is EPEVTQTPSHQVTQMGQEVILRCVPISNHLYFYWYRQILGQKVEFLVSFYNNEISEKSEIFDDQFSVERPDGSNFTLKIRSTKLEDSAMYFCASNLLGEKLFFGSGTQLSVL.

The J gene is TRBJ1-1, the V gene TRBV6-2 or TRBV6-3; D perhaps matches TRBD1 (5 bases). Germline lookup yields CDR1 MNHEY and CDR2 SVGEGT. The V end lost 6 bases, the J end lost 0 bases, and 20 bases lay between the germline ends. CDR3 length: 17 residues. The DNA of the CDR3 is TGTGCCAGCAGCCCTATCCGCTCAGGGCCCATGAACACTGAAGCTTTCTTT. This sequence encodes CASSPIRSGPMNTEAFF.

The chain recombines TRBV28 with TRBJ2-7, with D uncertain. Trimming shortened V by 5 bases and J by 6 bases, and 11 bases separated the two germline ends. Germline assignment: CDR1 MDHEN and CDR2 SYDVKM. The CDR3 spans 12 residues. CDR3 loop: CASSGDSREQYV. The CDR3 DNA reads as TGTGCCAGCAGTGGGGATTCTCGCGAGCAGTACGTC.

This chain links TRBV2 with TRBJ1-5; D is unclear. Trimming took 1 base from V and 6 from J, leaving 7 bases between them. In germline, CDR1 is SNHLY, CDR2 FYNNEI. The CDR3 covers 13 residues. The chain's CDR3 is CASSEGWTQPQHF. In DNA, the CDR3 is TGTGCCAGCAGTGAAGGGTGGACTCAGCCCCAGCATTTT.

The V call is TRBV19, the J call TRBJ1-1; TRBD1 matches 9 bases. Germline assignment: CDR1 LNHDA and CDR2 SQIVND (reference sequence). The CDR3 length is 14 residues. With V trimmed by 5 bases and J by 6 bases, 7 bases remained unmatched. The chain's CDR3 is CASSVQGATPEAFF. CDR3 in DNA: TGTGCCAGTAGTGTACAGGGGGCGACCCCTGAAGCTTTCTTT. Combining the CDR3 with reference TRBV19 and TRBJ1-1 gives the whole variable domain DGGITQSPKYLFRKEGQNVTLSCEQNLNHDAMYWYRQDPGQGLRLIYYSQIVNDFQKGDIAEGYSVSREKKESFPLTVTSAQKNPTAFYLCASSVQGATPEAFFGQGTRLTVV.

The chain uses TRBV5-1 and TRBJ2-3, with 7 bases that match TRBD1. CDR1 SGHRS and CDR2 YFSETQ come from the germline V gene. The trim removed 6 bases at V and 1 base at J, leaving 5 bases unmatched. CDR3 length equals 14 residues. CDR3 sequence: CASTLGQGTDTQYF. DNA of the CDR3: TGCGCCAGCACCCTTGGACAGGGCACAGATACGCAGTATTTT.

This chain joins TRBV6-2 or TRBV6-3 and TRBJ2-7; 8 nucleotides line up with TRBD1. This CDR3 spans 14 amino acids. Germline trimming cut 5 bases from V and 0 bases from J; bases unmatched to any gene: 3. CDR1 MNHEY and CDR2 SVGEGT come from the germline V gene. The CDR3 DNA is TGTGCCAGCAGTACGGACAGGGCCTCCTACGAGCAGTACTTC. It yields the protein CASSTDRASYEQYF.

The chain is built from TRBV9 and TRBJ1-2; D not certain. This CDR3 spans 13 amino acids. The V gene's germline CDR1 is SGDLS and CDR2 YYNGEE. Trimming removed 0 bases at V and 7 bases at J, with 10 bases between. This chain's CDR3 is CASSVVADSGYTF. DNA of the CDR3: TGTGCCAGCAGCGTAGTGGCAGATTCTGGCTACACCTTC.

This clone was counted a few times. The chain employs TRBV2 and TRBJ1-2; maybe TRBD1 (5 bases). The CDR3 has 14 amino acids. With 6 bases removed from V and 5 bases from J, the gap between germline ends came to 16 bases. In germline, CDR1 is SNHLY, CDR2 FYNNEI. The CDR3 bases are TGTGCCAGCAGCCCTAGGGGCAGTTCTTATGGCTACACCTTC. It yields the protein CASSPRGSSYGYTF.

The chain carries TRBV19 and TRBJ1-6, with 9 bases that match TRBD1. J was trimmed by 7 bases and V by 6 bases; bases with no gene match: 4. The CDR3 sequence is 14 residues long. The germline V gene has CDR1 LNHDA and CDR2 SQIVND (reference sequence). The CDR3 nucleotides read TGTGCCAGTAGGACGACAGGGGGAAATTCACCCCTCCACTTT. This encodes CASRTTGGNSPLHF.

The chain joins TRBV7-9 to TRBJ2-1; 11 bases fit TRBD2. After removal of 3 bases from V and 0 bases from J, the junction contained 7 bases not matched to a gene. This CDR3 is built from 18 residues. Germline loops: CDR1 SEHNR, CDR2 FQNEAQ (reference sequence). The CDR3 sequence is CASSFTSGLAGSYNEQFF. CDR3 nucleotide sequence: TGTGCCAGCAGCTTTACGTCCGGACTAGCGGGCTCCTACAATGAGCAGTTCTTC.

This clone was recorded a few times. The chain has TRBV7-2 and TRBJ2-7; 7 nucleotides agree with TRBD1. Trimming took 5 bases from V and 6 from J; bases not matched to a gene: 7. The germline V gene has CDR1 SGHTA and CDR2 FQGNSA. This CDR3 has 13 amino acids. CDR3: CASSLVTGPEQYF. The DNA of the CDR3 is TGTGCCAGCAGCCTCGTGACAGGGCCCGAGCAGTACTTC.

The rearrangement uses TRBV6-6 and TRBJ1-5; D gene unclear. Germline V gives CDR1 MNHNY, CDR2 SVGAGI (reference sequence). The CDR3 loop spans 13 amino acids. The germline V and J ends were trimmed by 8 bases and 1 base, with 9 bases remaining between them. The CDR3 region has the DNA TGTGCCAGCGGTCCCGGCAGCAATCAGCCCCAGCATTTT. Its protein is CASGPGSNQPQHF.

The chain couples TRBV6-5 to TRBJ2-7; D tentatively reads TRBD1 or TRBD2 (7 bases each). Trimming removed 6 bases at V and 3 bases at J, with 9 bases between. The CDR3 is 12 amino acids. Per the germline V gene, CDR1 is MNHEY and CDR2 is SVGAGI. CDR3 sequence (DNA): TGTGCCAGCAGCAGGGGGGGCTACGAGCAGTACTTC. It is translated as CASSRGGYEQYF.

The rearrangement uses TRBV18 and TRBJ2-1, with 7 bases that match TRBD1. V lost 2 bases to trimming and J lost 15 bases; unmatched junction nucleotides: 10. The CDR3 loop spans 13 amino acids. Germline V gives CDR1 KGHSH, CDR2 LQKENI. For the CDR3, the DNA is TGTGCCAGCTCACCAGGGCAGGGGGTCGATCTGTTCTTC. The encoded protein is CASSPGQGVDLFF.

This clone was detected a few times. The gene calls are TRBV4-1 and TRBJ1-5, with D maybe TRBD1 (5 bases). This CDR3 is 17 amino acids long. CDR1 is MGHRA and CDR2 is YSYEKL in the germline V gene. Trimming took off 0 bases at V and 2 bases at J, with 14 bases between the two ends. Here the CDR3 reads CASSQEGASRGNQPQHF. CDR3 bases: TGCGCCAGCAGCCAAGAAGGGGCCTCAAGGGGCAATCAGCCCCAGCATTTT.

The gene calls are TRBV11-2 and TRBJ1-5; 10 bases are shared with TRBD1. The CDR3 contains 16 residues. The V gene end was trimmed by 1 base and the J gene end by 3 bases; junction bases not matched to a gene: 3. Germline assignment: CDR1 SGHAT and CDR2 FQNNGV. The CDR3 coding sequence is TGTGCCAGCAGCTTAGGGGACAGGGGAAACAATCAGCCCCAGCATTTT. Protein product: CASSLGDRGNNQPQHF.

This clone was observed a single time. The gene calls are TRBV5-1 and TRBJ1-1; D ambiguous. Trimming removed 3 bases at V and 1 base at J, with 10 bases between. The CDR3 sequence is 14 residues long. Per germline, CDR1 SGHRS and CDR2 YFSETQ. In nucleotides, the CDR3 is TGCGCCAGCAGCTCTCAGGATCCGAACACTGAAGCTTTCTTT. Translation gives CASSSQDPNTEAFF.